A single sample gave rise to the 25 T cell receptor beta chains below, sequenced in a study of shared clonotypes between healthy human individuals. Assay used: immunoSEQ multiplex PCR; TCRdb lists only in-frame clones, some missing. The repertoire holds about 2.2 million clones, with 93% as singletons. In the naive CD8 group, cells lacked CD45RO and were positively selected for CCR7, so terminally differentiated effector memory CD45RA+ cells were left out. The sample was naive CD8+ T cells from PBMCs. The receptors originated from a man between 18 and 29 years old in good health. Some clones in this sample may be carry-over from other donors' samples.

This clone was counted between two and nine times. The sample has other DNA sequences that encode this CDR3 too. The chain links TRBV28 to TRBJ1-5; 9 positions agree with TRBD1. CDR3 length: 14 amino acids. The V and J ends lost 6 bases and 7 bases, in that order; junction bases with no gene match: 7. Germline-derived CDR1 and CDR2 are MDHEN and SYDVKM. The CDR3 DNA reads TGTGCCAGCAGCTCGGGACAGGGCAGACAGCCCCAGCATTTT. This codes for CASSSGQGRQPQHF.

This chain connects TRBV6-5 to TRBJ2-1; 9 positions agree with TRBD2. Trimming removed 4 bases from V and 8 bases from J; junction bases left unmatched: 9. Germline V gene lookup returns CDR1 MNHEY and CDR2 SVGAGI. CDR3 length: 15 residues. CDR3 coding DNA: TGTGCCAGCAGTTCATCTAGCGGGACTGTTGATGAGCAGTTCTTC. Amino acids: CASSSSSGTVDEQFF.

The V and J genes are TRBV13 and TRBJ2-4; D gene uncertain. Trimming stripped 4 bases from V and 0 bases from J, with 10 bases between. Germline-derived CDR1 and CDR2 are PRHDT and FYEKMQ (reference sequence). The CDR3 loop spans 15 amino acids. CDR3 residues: CASSSGLLAKNIQYF. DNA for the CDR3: TGTGCCAGCAGCTCCGGATTACTAGCCAAAAACATTCAGTACTTC. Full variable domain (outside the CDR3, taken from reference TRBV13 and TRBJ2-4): AAGVIQSPRHLIKEKRETATLKCYPIPRHDTVYWYQQGPGQDPQFLISFYEKMQSDKGSIPDRFSAQQFSDYHSELNMSSLELGDSALYFCASSSGLLAKNIQYFGAGTRLSVL.

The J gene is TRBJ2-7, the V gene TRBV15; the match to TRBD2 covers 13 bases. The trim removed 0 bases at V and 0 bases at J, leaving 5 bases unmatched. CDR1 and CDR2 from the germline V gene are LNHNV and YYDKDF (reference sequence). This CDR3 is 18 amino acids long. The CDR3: CATSRDWTSGRSSYEQYF. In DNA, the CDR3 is TGTGCCACCAGCAGAGATTGGACTAGCGGGAGAAGCTCCTACGAGCAGTACTTC.

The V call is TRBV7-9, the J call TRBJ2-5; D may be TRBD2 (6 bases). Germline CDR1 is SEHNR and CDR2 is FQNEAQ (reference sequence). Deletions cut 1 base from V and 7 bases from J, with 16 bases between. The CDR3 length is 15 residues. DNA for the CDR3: TGTGCCAGCAGCTTAGTGGCCGGAGGGTTCGGGACCCAGTACTTC. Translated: CASSLVAGGFGTQYF.

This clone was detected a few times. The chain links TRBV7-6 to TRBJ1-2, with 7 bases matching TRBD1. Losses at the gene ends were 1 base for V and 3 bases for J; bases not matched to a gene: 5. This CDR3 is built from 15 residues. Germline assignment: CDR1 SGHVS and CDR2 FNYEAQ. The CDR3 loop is CASSLGDSWDYGYTF. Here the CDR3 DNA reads TGTGCCAGCAGCTTAGGGGACAGCTGGGACTATGGCTACACCTTC. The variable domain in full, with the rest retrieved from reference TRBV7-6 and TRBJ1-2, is GAGVSQSPRYKVTKRGQDVALRCDPISGHVSLYWYRQALGQGPEFLTYFNYEAQQDKSGLPNDRFSAERPEGSISTLTIQRTEQRDSAMYRCASSLGDSWDYGYTFGSGTRLTVV.

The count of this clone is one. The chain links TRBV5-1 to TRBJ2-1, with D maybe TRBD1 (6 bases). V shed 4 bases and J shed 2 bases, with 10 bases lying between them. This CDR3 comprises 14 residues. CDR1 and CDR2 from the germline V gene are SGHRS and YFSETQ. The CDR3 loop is CASSSRTAYNEQFF. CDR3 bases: TGCGCCAGCAGCAGTCGGACAGCCTACAATGAGCAGTTCTTC.

DNA for the CDR3: TGTGCCAGCAGTGCGCGACAGGGGATTAGCAATCAGCCCCAGCATTTT. This gives the protein CASSARQGISNQPQHF. The chain employs TRBV6-1 and TRBJ1-5; 8 bases align to TRBD1. The CDR3 runs to 16 residues. With 4 bases clipped from V and 0 bases from J, the junction kept 5 bases outside the gene matches. Germline-derived CDR1 and CDR2 are MNHNS and SASEGT.

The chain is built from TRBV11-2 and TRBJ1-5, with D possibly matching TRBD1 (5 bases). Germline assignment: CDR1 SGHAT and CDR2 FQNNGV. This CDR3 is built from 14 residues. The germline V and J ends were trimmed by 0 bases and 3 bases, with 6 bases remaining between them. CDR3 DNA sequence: TGTGCCAGCAGCTTAGACAGGGACAATCAGCCCCAGCATTTT. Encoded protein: CASSLDRDNQPQHF.

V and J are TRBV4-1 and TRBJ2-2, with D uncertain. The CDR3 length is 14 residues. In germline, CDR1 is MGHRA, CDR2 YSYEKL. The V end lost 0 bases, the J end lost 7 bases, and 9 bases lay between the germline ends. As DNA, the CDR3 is TGCGCCAGCAGCCAAGATACTGGGGACGGGGAGCTGTTTTTT. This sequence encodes CASSQDTGDGELFF.

DNA for the CDR3: TGTGCCAGCAGCTTCGGACAGTTAGAGACCCAGTACTTC. It codes for CASSFGQLETQYF. The chain joins TRBV6-5 to TRBJ2-5; D possibly corresponds to TRBD1 (6 bases). CDR3 length equals 13 residues. The V end lost 6 bases, the J end lost 4 bases, and 12 bases lay between the germline ends. Germline V gives CDR1 MNHEY, CDR2 SVGAGI.

The CDR3 DNA reads as TGTGCCAGCAGTTCATTCCCGCGACAGTACCAAGAGACCCAGTACTTC. This translates into CASSSFPRQYQETQYF. The rearrangement uses TRBV27 and TRBJ2-5; TRBD1 might be the D (5 bases). CDR1 is MNHEY and CDR2 is SMNVEV in the germline V gene (reference sequence). The CDR3 contains 16 residues. Trimming removed 4 bases from V and 0 bases from J, with 15 bases in between.

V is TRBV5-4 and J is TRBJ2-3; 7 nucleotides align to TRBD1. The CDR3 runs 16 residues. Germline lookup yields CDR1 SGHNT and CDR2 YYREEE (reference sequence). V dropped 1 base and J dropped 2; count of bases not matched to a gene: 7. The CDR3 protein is CASSLLDRVNTDTQYF. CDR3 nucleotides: TGTGCCAGCAGCTTGCTTGACAGGGTGAACACAGATACGCAGTATTTT. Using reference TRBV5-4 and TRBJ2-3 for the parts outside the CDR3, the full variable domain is ETGVTQSPTHLIKTRGQQVTLRCSSQSGHNTVSWYQQALGQGPQFIFQYYREEENGRGNFPPRFSGLQFPNYSSELNVNALELDDSALYLCASSLLDRVNTDTQYFGPGTRLTVL.

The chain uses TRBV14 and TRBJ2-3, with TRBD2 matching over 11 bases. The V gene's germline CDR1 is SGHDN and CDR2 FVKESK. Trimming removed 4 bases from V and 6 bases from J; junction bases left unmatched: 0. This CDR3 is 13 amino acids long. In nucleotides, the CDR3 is TGTGCCAGCAGCCTAGCGGGAGGGGATACGCAGTATTTT. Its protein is CASSLAGGDTQYF.

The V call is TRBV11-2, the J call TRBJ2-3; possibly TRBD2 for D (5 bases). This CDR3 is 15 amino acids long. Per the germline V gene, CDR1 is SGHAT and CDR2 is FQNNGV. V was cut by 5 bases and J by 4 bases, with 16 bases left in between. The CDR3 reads CASSTHGEFADTQYF. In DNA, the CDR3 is TGTGCCAGCAGCACTCACGGGGAATTCGCAGATACGCAGTATTTT.

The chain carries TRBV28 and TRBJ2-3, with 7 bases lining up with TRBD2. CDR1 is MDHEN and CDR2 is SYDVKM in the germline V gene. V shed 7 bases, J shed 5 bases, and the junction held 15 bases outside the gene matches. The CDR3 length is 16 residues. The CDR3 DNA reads TGTGCCAGCATCCCGGGGGGAGTCGGGAGTGGAGATACGCAGTATTTT. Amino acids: CASIPGGVGSGDTQYF.

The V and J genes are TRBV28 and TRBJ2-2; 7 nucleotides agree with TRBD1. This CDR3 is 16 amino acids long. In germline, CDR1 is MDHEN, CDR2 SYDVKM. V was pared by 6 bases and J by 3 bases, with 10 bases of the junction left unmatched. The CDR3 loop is CASSLSTGWDTGELFF. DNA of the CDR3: TGTGCCAGCAGCCTCTCGACAGGGTGGGACACCGGGGAGCTGTTTTTT.

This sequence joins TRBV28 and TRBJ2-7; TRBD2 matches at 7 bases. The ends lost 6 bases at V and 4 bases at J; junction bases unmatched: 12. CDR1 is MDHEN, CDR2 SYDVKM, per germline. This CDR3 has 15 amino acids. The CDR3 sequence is CASSRLGSSGYEQYF. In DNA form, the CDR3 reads TGTGCCAGCAGCCGCCTCGGGTCTAGCGGATACGAGCAGTACTTC.

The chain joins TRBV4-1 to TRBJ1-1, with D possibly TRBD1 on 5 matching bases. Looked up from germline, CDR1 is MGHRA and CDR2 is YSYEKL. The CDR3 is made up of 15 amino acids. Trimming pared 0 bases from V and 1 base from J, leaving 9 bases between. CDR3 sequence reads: CASSQEVRENTEAFF. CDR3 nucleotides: TGCGCCAGCAGCCAAGAGGTCAGGGAGAACACTGAAGCTTTCTTT.

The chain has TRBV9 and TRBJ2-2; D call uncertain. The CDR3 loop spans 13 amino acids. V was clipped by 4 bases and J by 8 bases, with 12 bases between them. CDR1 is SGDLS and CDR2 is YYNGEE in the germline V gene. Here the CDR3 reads CASSSRWAGELFF. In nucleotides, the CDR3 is TGTGCCAGCAGCTCGCGATGGGCTGGGGAGCTGTTTTTT.

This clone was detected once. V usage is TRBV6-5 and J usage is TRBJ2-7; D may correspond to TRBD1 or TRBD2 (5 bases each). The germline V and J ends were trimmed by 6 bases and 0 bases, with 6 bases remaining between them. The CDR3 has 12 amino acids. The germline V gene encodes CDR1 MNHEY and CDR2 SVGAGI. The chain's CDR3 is CASSGTSYEQYF. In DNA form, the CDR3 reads TGTGCCAGCAGCGGGACCTCCTACGAGCAGTACTTC.

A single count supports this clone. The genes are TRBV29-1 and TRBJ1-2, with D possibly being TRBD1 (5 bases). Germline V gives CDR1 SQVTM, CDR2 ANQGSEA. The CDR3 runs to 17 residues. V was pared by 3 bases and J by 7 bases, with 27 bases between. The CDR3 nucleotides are TGCAGCGTTGACGGGGCCCATGCAGGAAGATTATTCCCTGGCTACACCTTC. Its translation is CSVDGAHAGRLFPGYTF.

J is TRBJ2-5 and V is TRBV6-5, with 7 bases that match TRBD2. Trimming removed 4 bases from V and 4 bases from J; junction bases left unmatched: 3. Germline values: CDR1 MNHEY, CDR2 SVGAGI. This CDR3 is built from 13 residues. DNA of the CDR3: TGTGCCAGCAGTTGGACTAGGCTAGAGACCCAGTACTTC. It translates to CASSWTRLETQYF.

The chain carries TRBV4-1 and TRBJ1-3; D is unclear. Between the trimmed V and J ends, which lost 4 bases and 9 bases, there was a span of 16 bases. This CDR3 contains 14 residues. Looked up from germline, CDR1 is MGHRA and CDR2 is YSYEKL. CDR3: CASSPHPLFGTIYF. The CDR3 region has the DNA TGCGCCAGCAGCCCCCACCCCCTTTTCGGCACCATATATTTT.

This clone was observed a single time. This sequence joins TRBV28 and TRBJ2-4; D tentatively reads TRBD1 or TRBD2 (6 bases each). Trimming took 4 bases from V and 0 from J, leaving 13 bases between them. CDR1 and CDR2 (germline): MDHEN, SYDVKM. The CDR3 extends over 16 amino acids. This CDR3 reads CASSSLGGIAKNIQYF. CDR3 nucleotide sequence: TGTGCCAGCAGTTCCCTAGGGGGGATAGCCAAAAACATTCAGTACTTC.